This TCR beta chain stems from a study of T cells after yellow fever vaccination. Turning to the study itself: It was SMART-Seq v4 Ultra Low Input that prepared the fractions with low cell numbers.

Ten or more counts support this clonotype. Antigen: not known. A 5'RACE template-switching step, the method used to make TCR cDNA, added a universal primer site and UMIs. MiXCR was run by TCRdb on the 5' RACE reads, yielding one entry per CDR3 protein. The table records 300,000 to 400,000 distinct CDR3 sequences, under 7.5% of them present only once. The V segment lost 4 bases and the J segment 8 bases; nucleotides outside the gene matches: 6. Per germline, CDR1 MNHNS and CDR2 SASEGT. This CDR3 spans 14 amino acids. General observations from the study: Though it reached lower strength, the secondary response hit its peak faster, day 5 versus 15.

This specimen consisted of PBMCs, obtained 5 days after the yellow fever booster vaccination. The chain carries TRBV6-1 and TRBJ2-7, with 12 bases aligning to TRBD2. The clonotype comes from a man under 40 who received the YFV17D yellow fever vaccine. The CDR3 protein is CASSGLAGVEKQYF. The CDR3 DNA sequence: TGTGCCAGCAGTGGACTAGCGGGAGTGGAGAAGCAGTACTTC.